This is a list of T cell receptor beta chains from one sample in a study of T cell responses to AZD1222 COVID-19 vaccine. Only in-frame clones appear in the TCRdb table, and some are missing; sequencing was by immunoSEQ multiplex PCR. The table lists 180,000 or so clones, 94% of them singletons. The sequencing used peripheral blood, collected on day 0 of AZD1222 vaccination. The receptors derive from an adult in good health. The CDR3 runs from the conserved cysteine through the conserved F or W. D genes are given only for firm matches. Clone size appears in some rows only: once, few, many, or a class for an expanded clone.

>TRBD1|-|TRBJ1-1|TRBV10-2
TGCGCCAGCAGGGACAGGGGCACTGAAGCTTTCTTT
CASRDRGTEAFF
>TRBD1|-|TRBJ1-1|TRBV28
TGTGCCAGCAGTTTAATAATGGACAGGGATACTTTTGACGCTTTCTTT
CASSLIMDRDTFDAFF
>-|-|TRBJ2-2|TRBV19
TGTGCCAGTTCCAGGAACGGGCAGGGTAACACCGGGGAGCTGTTTTTT
CASSRNGQGNTGELFF
>-|-|TRBJ2-1|TRBV6-5
TGTGCCAGCAGTTACCCTGAGCAGTTCTTC
CASSYPEQFF
>TRBD2|-|TRBJ2-1|TRBV11-1
TGTGCCAGCAGGAACAAGCGGGAGCCCCACAATGAGCAGTTCTTC
CASRNKREPHNEQFF
>TRBD1|-|TRBJ1-4|TRBV10-3
TGTGCCATCAGTGGACGACAGGGTGAAAAACTGTTTTTT
CAISGRQGEKLFF
>-|-|TRBJ2-7|TRBV28
TGTGCCAGCATGTCGGGACCCCTCTACGAGCAGTACTTC
CASMSGPLYEQYF
>TRBD2|-|TRBJ2-7|TRBV5-1
TGCGCCAGCAGCTTGGGGGACCATAGCGGGAGGAGAAACGAGCAGTACTTC
CASSLGDHSGRRNEQYF
>-|-|TRBJ2-2|TRBV5-5
TGTGCCAGCAGCGCGAGCCAGCTGGAGCTGTTTTTT
CASSASQLELFF
>-|-|TRBJ1-5|TRBV4-2
TGTGCCAGCAGCCAAGCGGGGTCCAATCAGCCCCAGCATTTT
CASSQAGSNQPQHF
>TRBD1|-|TRBJ2-3|TRBV24-1
TGTGCCACCTCGACAGGGGGCGTAGATACGCAGTATTTT
CATSTGGVDTQYF
>-|-|TRBJ2-1|TRBV3-1/TRBV3-2
TGTGCCAGCAGCCAAGATCTTACCGGGGTGGCGGAGCAGTTCTTC
CASSQDLTGVAEQFF
>-|-|TRBJ1-6|TRBV6-1
TGTGCCAGCAGTGAACTTTCTCATTCACCCCTCCACTTT
CASSELSHSPLHF
>-|-|TRBJ1-2|TRBV5-1
TGCGCCAGCAGCTTGGAACAGTCAGGGAGCTACACCTTC
CASSLEQSGSYTF
>TRBD2|-|TRBJ2-1|TRBV4-2
TGTGCCAGCAGCCAGGTAGCGGGAGTGTTCTACAATGAGCAGTTCTTC
CASSQVAGVFYNEQFF
>-|-|TRBJ2-3|TRBV18
TGTGCCAGCTCACGCGAGCGGGATACGCAGTATTTT
CASSRERDTQYF
>TRBD2|-|TRBJ2-2|TRBV27
TGTGCCAGCAGTTTTGGAGCGGGAGTGGGCACCGGGGAGCTGTTTTTT
CASSFGAGVGTGELFF
>TRBD2|-|TRBJ2-1|TRBV5-1
TGCGCCAGCAGCATCGTGGGACTACCCTACAATGAGCAGTTCTTC
CASSIVGLPYNEQFF
>TRBD1|-|TRBJ2-7|TRBV11-3
TGTGCCAGCAGCACGGACAGGGGGCCCGAGCAGTACTTC
CASSTDRGPEQYF
>-|-|TRBJ1-2|TRBV18
TGTGCCAGCTCAACGACAGGCGGCCACTATGGCTACACCTTC
CASSTTGGHYGYTF
>-|once|TRBJ1-1|TRBV5-1
TGCGCCAGCAGCTTGGAGGGAGCGAACACTGAAGCTTTCTTT
CASSLEGANTEAFF
>-|few|TRBJ2-7|TRBV6-1
TGTGCCAGCAGTGAGGTCAGAAACGAGCAGTACTTC
CASSEVRNEQYF
>-|-|TRBJ1-2|TRBV18
TGTGCCAGCTCACCTCTGGGGCCGGATGGCTACACCTTC
CASSPLGPDGYTF
>TRBD1|-|TRBJ1-6|TRBV7-9
TGTGCCAGCAGTTGGACAGGGGGGAATTCACCCCTCCACTTT
CASSWTGGNSPLHF
>-|-|TRBJ1-2|TRBV15
TGTGCCACCAGCAGAGATAATTTTCGGACCTTCTATGGCTACACCTTC
CATSRDNFRTFYGYTF
>-|-|TRBJ1-1|TRBV5-1
TGCGCCAGCACCGTTGGGGCATACACTGAAGCTTTCTTT
CASTVGAYTEAFF
>TRBD2|-|TRBJ2-1|TRBV19
TGTGCCAGTAAAGGCGGGAGTGCCTCGGGTCGGTTCTTC
CASKGGSASGRFF
>TRBD1|-|TRBJ1-1|TRBV10-2
TGCGCCAGCAGCCGTCACGACAGGGAGGGCACTGAAGCTTTCTTT
CASSRHDREGTEAFF
>-|-|TRBJ2-7|TRBV20-1
TGCAGTGCTAGTCAGCCCCGGGATACCGGGTACGAGCAGTACTTC
CSASQPRDTGYEQYF
>TRBD1|-|TRBJ1-2|TRBV13
TGTGCCAGCAGCCAGACGGACAGGCCGAAGGGCTACACCTTC
CASSQTDRPKGYTF
>TRBD1|-|TRBJ1-5|TRBV28
TGTGCCAGCAGCGCGCGCCAGGGGGTAAATCAGCCCCAGCATTTT
CASSARQGVNQPQHF
>TRBD2|-|TRBJ2-7|TRBV6-5
TGTGCCAGCAGTCAGCGGGAGAGCTACTACGAGCAGTACTTC
CASSQRESYYEQYF
>-|-|TRBJ1-1|TRBV28
TGTGCCAGCAGTTTCGGGGTGACCCGGCCAGACACTGAAGCTTTCTTT
CASSFGVTRPDTEAFF
>TRBD2|-|TRBJ2-1|TRBV3-1/TRBV3-2
TGTGCCAGCAGCCTTGGACTAGCGGGAGATGAGCAGTTCTTC
CASSLGLAGDEQFF
>TRBD2|once|TRBJ2-2|TRBV9
TGTGCCAGCAGCGTAGGAGGGCTAGCGGGAGGATCGGGCGGGGAGCTGTTTTTT
CASSVGGLAGGSGGELFF
>-|-|TRBJ2-1|TRBV20-1
TGCAGTGCTAGATTTGGGGATGGGCAGTTCTTC
CSARFGDGQFF
>-|-|TRBJ1-2|TRBV19
TGTGCCAGTAGAGCGGACTATGGCTACACCTTC
CASRADYGYTF
>-|-|TRBJ1-3|TRBV10-1
TGCGCCAGCAGCCTCCGGGGAGGAAACACCATATATTTT
CASSLRGGNTIYF
>-|-|TRBJ1-2|TRBV3-1/TRBV3-2
TGTGCCAGCAGCCAAACGGACTATGGCTACACCTTC
CASSQTDYGYTF
>-|-|TRBJ1-5|TRBV28
TGTGCCACTACGGGGCCTTTAGGGAATCAGCCCCAGCATTTT
CATTGPLGNQPQHF
>-|-|TRBJ2-2|TRBV3-1/TRBV3-2
TGTGCCAGCAGCCAGGGACTCAACACCGGGGAGCTGTTTTTT
CASSQGLNTGELFF